A single T cell receptor (beta chain) is shown here with its context. Vbeta (60) and Jbeta (13) primers were used in the PCR. Sequenced by immunoSEQ multiplex PCR; TCRdb stores in-frame clones only, minus some. This sample yields about 140,000 clones, of which about four fifths are seen a single time; around 4% belongs to the top ten. The CDR3 extends over 14 amino acids. Germline CDR1 is KGHSH and CDR2 is LQKENI. The V end was cut by 4 bases, the J end by 2 bases, with 12 bases between. This sample is drawn from a study of cytomegalovirus exposure and HLA in healthy donors. The TCR originated in a man aged 40-49 years in good health and CMV-seropositive. The chain employs TRBV18 and TRBJ2-7; D is perhaps TRBD1 (6 bases). The sequenced sample consisted of PBMCs. The CDR3 is CASSLGQNTYEQYF. CDR3 nucleotide sequence: TGTGCCAGCTCACTCGGACAGAATACCTACGAGCAGTACTTC.